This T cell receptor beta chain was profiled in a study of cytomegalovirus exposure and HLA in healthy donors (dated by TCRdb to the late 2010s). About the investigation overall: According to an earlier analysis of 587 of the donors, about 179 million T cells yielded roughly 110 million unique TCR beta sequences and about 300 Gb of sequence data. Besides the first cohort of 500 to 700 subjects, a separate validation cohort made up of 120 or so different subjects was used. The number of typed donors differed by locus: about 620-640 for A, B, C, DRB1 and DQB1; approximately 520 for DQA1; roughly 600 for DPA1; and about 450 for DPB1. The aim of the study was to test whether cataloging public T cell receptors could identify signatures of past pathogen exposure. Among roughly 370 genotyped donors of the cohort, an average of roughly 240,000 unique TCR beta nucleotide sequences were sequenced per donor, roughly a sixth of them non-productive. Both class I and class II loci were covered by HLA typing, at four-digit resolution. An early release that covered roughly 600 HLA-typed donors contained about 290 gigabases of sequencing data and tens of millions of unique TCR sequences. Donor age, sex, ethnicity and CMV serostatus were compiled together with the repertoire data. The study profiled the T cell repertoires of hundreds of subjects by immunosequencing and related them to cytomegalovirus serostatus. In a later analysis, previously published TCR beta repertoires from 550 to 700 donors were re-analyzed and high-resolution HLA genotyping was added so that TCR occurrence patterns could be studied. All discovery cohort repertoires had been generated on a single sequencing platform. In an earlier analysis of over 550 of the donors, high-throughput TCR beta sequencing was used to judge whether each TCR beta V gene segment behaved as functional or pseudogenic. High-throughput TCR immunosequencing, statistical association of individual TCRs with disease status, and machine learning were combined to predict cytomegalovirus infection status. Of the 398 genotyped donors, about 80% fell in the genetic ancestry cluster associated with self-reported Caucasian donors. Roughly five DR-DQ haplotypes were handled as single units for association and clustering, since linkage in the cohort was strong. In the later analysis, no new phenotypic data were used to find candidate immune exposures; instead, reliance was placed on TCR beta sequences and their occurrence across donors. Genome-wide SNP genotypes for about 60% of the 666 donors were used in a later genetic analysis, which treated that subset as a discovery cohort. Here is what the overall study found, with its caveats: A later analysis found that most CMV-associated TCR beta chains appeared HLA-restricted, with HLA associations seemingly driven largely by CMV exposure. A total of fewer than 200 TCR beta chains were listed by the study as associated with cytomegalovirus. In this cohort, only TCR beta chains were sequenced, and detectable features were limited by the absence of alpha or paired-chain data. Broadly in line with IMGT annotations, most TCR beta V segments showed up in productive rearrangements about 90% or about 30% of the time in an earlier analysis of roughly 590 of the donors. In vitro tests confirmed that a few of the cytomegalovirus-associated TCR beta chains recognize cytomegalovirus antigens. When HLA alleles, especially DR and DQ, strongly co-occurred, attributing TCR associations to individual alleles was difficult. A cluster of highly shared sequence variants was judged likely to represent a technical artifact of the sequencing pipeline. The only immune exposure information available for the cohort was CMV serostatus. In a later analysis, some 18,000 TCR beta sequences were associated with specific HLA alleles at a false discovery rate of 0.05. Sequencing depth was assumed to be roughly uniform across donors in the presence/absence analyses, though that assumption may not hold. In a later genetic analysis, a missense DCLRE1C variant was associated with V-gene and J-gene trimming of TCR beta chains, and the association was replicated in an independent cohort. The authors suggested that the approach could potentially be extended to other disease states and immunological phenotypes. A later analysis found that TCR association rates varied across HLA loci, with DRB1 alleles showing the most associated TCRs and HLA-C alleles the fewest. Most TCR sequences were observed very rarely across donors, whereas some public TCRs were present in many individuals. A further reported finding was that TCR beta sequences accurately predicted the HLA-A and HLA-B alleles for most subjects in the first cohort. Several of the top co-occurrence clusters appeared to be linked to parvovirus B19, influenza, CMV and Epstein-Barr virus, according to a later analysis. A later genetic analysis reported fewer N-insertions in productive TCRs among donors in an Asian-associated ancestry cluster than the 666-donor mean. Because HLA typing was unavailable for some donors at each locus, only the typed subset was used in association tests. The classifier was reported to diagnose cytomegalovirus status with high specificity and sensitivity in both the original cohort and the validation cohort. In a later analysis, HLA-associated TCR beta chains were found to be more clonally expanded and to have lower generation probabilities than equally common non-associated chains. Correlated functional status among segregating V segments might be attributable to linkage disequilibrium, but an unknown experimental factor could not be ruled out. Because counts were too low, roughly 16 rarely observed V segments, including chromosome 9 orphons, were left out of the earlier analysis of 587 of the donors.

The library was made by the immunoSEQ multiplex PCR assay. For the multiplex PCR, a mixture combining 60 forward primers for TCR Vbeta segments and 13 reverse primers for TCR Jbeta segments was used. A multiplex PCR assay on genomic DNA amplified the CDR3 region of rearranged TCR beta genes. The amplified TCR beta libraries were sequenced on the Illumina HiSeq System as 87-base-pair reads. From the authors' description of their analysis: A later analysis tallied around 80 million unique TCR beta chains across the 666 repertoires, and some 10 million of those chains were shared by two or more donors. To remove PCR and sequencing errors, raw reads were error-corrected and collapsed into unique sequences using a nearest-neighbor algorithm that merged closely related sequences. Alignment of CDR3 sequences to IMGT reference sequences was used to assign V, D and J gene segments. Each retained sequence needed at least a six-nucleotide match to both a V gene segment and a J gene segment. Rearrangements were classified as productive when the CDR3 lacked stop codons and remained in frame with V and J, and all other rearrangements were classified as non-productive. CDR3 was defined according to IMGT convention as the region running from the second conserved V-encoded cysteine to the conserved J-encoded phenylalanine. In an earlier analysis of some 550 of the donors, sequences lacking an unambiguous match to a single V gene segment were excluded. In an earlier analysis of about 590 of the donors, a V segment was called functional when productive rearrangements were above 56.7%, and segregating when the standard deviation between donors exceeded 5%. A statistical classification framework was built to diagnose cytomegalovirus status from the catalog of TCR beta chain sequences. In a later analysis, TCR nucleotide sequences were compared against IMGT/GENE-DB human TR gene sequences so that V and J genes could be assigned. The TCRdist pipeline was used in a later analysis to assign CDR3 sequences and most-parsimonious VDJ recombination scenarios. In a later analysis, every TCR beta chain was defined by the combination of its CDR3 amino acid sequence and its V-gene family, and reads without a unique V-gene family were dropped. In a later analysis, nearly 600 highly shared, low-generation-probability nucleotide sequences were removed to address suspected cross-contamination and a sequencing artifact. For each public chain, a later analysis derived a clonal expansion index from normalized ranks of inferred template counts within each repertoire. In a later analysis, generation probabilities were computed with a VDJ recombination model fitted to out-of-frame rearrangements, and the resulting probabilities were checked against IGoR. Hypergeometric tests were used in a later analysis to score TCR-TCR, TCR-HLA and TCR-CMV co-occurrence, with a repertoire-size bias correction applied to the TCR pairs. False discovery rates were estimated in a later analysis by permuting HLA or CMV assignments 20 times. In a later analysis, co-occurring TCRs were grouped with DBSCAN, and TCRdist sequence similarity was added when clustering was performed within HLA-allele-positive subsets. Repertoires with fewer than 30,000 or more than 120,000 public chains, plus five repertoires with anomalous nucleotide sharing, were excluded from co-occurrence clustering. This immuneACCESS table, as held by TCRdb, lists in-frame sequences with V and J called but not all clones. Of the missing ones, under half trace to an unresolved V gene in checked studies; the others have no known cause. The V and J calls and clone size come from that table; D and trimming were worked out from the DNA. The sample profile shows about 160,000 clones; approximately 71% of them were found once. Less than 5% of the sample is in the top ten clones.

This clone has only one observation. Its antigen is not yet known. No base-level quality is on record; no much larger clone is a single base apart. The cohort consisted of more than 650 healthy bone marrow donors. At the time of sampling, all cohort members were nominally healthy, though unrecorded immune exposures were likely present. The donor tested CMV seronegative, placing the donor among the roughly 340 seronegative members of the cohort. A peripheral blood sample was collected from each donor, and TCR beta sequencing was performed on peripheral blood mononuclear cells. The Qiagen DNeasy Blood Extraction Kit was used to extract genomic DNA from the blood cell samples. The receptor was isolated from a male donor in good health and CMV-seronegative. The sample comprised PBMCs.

The DNA is TGTGCCAGCACCCGAGGCTATGGCTACACCTTC. The resulting protein is CASTRGYGYTF. This receptor chain uses TRBV6-1 and TRBJ1-2; the D segment cannot be called with confidence. V drops 7 bases and J drops 4 bases, leaving 7 bases in between. The CDR1 and CDR2 encoded by the germline V gene are MNHNS and SASEGT. From the cysteine through the phenylalanine, the CDR3 covers 11 amino acids. The only DNA kept is the CDR3, 33 bases in frame from the first base.